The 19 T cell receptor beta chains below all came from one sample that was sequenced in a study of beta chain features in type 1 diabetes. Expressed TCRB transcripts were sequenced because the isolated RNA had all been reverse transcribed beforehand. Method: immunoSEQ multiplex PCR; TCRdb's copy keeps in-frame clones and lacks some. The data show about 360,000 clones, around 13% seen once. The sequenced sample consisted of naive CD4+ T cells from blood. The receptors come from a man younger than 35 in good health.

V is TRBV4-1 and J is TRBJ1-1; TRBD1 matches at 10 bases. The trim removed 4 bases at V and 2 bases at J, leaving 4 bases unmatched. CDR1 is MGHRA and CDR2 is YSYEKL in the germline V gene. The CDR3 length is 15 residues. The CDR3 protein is CASSRGTGVNTEAFF. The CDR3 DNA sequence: TGCGCCAGCAGCCGGGGGACAGGGGTTAACACTGAAGCTTTCTTT.

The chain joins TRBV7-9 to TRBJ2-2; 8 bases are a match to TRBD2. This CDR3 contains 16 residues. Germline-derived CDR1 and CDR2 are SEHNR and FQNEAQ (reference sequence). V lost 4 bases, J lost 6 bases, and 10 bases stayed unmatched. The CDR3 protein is CASSSLSGSWSGELFF. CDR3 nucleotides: TGTGCCAGCAGCTCGTTAAGCGGGAGTTGGTCCGGGGAGCTGTTTTTT.

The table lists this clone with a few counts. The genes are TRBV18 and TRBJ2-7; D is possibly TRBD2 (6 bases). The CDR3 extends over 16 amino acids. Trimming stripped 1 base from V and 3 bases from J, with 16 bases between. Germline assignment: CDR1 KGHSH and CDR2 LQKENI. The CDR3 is CASSPRGPGLRYEQYF. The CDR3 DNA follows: TGTGCCAGCTCACCACGCGGGCCGGGACTCCGCTACGAGCAGTACTTC.

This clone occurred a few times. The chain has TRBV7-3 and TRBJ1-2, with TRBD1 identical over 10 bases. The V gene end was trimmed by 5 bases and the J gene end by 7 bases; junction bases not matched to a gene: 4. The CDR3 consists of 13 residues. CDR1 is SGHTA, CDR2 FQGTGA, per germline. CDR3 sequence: CASSLRTGGGYTF. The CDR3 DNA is TGTGCCAGCAGCCTCCGGACAGGGGGTGGCTACACCTTC.

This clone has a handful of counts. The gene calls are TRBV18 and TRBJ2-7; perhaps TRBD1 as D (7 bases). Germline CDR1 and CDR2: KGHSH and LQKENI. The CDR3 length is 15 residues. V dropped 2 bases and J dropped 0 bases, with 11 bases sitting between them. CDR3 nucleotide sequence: TGTGCCAGCTCACCAGCGGGACAGAGCTCCTACGAGCAGTACTTC. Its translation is CASSPAGQSSYEQYF.

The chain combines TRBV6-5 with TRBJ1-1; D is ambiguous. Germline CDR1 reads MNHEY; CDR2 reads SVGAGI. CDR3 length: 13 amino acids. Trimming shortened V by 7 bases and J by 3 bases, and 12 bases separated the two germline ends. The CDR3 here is CASTWVEDTEAFF. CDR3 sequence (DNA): TGTGCCAGCACCTGGGTGGAGGACACTGAAGCTTTCTTT.

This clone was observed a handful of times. The CDR3, as DNA: TGTGCCAGCAGCGTAGGACATAACTACGAGCAGTACTTC. Protein sequence: CASSVGHNYEQYF. This chain uses TRBV9 with TRBJ2-7; unclear D gene. V was trimmed by 0 bases and J by 3 bases, leaving 7 bases between them. The CDR3 runs to 13 residues. The germline V gene has CDR1 SGDLS and CDR2 YYNGEE. The full variable domain, with the rest looked up from reference TRBV9 and TRBJ2-7, is DSGVTQTPKHLITATGQRVTLRCSPRSGDLSVYWYQQSLDQGLQFLIQYYNGEERAKGNILERFSAQQFPDLHSELNLSSLELGDSALYFCASSVGHNYEQYFGPGTRLTVT.

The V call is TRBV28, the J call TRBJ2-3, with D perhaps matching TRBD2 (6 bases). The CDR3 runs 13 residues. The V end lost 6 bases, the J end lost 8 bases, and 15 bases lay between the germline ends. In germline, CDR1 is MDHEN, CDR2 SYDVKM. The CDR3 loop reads CASRTRGSGTQYF. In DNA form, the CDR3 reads TGTGCCAGCAGAACCCGGGGGAGTGGTACGCAGTATTTT.

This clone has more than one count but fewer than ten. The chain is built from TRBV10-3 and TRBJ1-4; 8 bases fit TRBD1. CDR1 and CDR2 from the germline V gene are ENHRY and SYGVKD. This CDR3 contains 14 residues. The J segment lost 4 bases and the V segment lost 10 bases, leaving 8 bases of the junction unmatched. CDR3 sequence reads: CATCPGQDNEKLFF. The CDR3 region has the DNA TGTGCCACCTGCCCGGGACAGGATAATGAAAAACTGTTTTTT.

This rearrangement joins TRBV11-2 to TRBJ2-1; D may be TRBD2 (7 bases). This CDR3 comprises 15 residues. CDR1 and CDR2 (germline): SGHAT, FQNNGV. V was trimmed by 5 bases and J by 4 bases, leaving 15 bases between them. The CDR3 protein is CASSPGGGIYNEQFF. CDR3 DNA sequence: TGTGCCAGCAGCCCGGGGGGCGGGATATACAATGAGCAGTTCTTC.

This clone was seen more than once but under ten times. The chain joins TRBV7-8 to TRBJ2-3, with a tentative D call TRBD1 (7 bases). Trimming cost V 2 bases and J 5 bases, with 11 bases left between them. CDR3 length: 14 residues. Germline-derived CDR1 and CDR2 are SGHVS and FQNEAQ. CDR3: CASSLIQGGDTQYF. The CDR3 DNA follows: TGTGCCAGCAGCTTAATCCAGGGGGGAGATACGCAGTATTTT.

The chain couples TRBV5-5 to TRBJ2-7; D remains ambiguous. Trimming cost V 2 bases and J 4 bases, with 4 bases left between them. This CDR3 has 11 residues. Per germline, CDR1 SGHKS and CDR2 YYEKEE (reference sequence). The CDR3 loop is CASSFNYEQYF. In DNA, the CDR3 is TGTGCCAGCAGCTTTAATTACGAGCAGTACTTC.

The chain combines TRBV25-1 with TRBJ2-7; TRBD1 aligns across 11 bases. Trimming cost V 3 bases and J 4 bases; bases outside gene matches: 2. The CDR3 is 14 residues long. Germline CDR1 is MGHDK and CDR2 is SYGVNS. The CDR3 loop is CASSDGQGAYEQYF. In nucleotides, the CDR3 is TGTGCCAGCAGTGACGGACAGGGGGCATACGAGCAGTACTTC.

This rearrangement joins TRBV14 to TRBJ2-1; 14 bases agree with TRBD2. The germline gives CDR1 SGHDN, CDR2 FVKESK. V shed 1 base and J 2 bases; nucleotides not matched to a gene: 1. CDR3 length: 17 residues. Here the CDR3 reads CASSQGGLAGAYNEQFF. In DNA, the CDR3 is TGTGCCAGCAGCCAAGGGGGACTAGCGGGGGCCTACAATGAGCAGTTCTTC.

The CDR3 bases are TGTGCCAGCAGTTACTCGGCGGGAGTCACCGGGGAGCTGTTTTTT. This gives the protein CASSYSAGVTGELFF. The genes are TRBV6-5 and TRBJ2-2, with 7 bases that match TRBD2. Germline V gene data show CDR1 as MNHEY and CDR2 as SVGAGI. Unmatched junction bases numbered 2, after V lost 0 bases and J lost 4 bases. The CDR3 is 15 amino acids.

Here the CDR3 reads CASSQEAGGPFDEQFF. The DNA for the CDR3 is TGCGCCAGCAGCCAAGAAGCGGGGGGGCCGTTCGATGAGCAGTTCTTC. V usage is TRBV4-3 and J usage is TRBJ2-1, with 10 positions matching TRBD2. The CDR3 has 16 residues. In germline, CDR1 is LGHNA, CDR2 YSLEER. Trimming cost V 0 bases and J 8 bases; bases outside gene matches: 7.

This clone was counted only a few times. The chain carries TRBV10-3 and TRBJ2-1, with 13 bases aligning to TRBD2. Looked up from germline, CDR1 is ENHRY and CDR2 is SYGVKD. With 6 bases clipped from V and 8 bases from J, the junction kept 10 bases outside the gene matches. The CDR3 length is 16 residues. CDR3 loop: CAISKGLAGVGDEQFF. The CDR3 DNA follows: TGTGCCATCAGCAAAGGACTAGCGGGAGTCGGGGATGAGCAGTTCTTC.

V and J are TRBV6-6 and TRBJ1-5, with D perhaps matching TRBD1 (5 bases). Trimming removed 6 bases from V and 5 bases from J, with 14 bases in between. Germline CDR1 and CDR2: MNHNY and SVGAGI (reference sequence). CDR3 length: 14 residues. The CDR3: CASSYRQLDQPQHF. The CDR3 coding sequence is TGTGCCAGCAGCTATCGACAGCTAGATCAGCCCCAGCATTTT.

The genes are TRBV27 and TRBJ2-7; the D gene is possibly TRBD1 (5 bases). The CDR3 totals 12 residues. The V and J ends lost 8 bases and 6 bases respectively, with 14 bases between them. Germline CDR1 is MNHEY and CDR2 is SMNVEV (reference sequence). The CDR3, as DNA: TGTGCCAGCGCAGCCCCTAGGGGCGAGCAGTACTTC. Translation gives CASAAPRGEQYF.